This T cell receptor beta chain comes out of a study of cytotoxic CD8 clonotypes in ibrutinib-treated CLL. CDR1 is SQVTM, CDR2 ANQGSEA, per germline. This CDR3 is built from 18 residues. V shed 6 bases and J 0 bases; nucleotides not matched to a gene: 18. Study-wide points: Public clonotypes proved infrequent, and on treatment they shrank or remained steady.

Here immunoSEQ multiplex PCR was the method, and the copy in TCRdb shows in-frame clones only, minus some. In the table there are 150,000 to 200,000 clones, more than 70% of which are singletons. About this clone: Its antigen is currently unknown.

The specimen comprised PBMCs, sampled at disease progression, from a patient treated with ibrutinib. The sequence was obtained from a human donor with chronic lymphocytic leukemia. The rearrangement links TRBV29-1 to TRBJ1-1; 8 bases are shared with TRBD1. The CDR3 nucleotides read TGCAGCGTGCGGACAGGGCCCGAGGCCGGCCGATTGAACACTGAAGCTTTCTTT. As protein: CSVRTGPEAGRLNTEAFF.